This T cell receptor (beta chain) was captured in a study of blood T cell repertoires in COVID-19. On the study more broadly: Acute and convalescent COVID-19 samples came from the United States, Italy and Spain.

Per the original methods: Quantification of nucleated cells was approximated via reference gene primer amplification. The table came from immunoSEQ multiplex PCR; TCRdb's copy has only in-frame clones and leaves some out. That table is the source of V, J and clone size, and D and trimming were worked out from the DNA. There are about 250,000 clones in the sample; about 86% occur only once, and approximately 5.9% lies in the top ten. With 4 bases clipped from V and 7 bases from J, the junction kept 10 bases outside the gene matches. The germline CDR1 and CDR2 sequences are MNHEY and SMNVEV (reference sequence). There are 14 residues in the CDR3.

This chain joins TRBV27 and TRBJ2-7, with TRBD2 matching 7 bases. The sample taken for sequencing was peripheral blood. This TCR was sampled from a man aged 80 or over with acute or convalescent COVID-19. The CDR3 coding sequence is TGTGCCAGCAGTTCCGGGACTACGCTTATGGAGCAGTACTTC. Its translation: CASSSGTTLMEQYF.